This paragraph reports one TCR beta chain. Antigen unknown. This entry comes from a study of cytomegalovirus exposure and HLA in healthy donors. Germline CDR1 and CDR2: SEHNR and FQNEAQ (reference sequence). The V and J ends lost 2 bases and 4 bases respectively, with 12 bases between them. The CDR3 spans 16 residues. Findings and limits, study-wide: Excluded were some V segments that proved indistinguishable, including TRBV6-2 and TRBV6-3. According to a later analysis, donors in an Asian-associated ancestry cluster reportedly had fewer N-insertions than the roughly 640-donor mean.

It was with 60 Vbeta and 13 Jbeta primers that the PCR ran. The repertoire was sequenced with immunoSEQ multiplex PCR; TCRdb's copy has only in-frame clones and lacks some. This listing includes approximately 58,000 clones. The clonotype originates from a man younger than 45 in good health and CMV-seropositive. Sequenced material: PBMCs. The chain uses TRBV7-9 and TRBJ2-6; D remains unclear. The DNA for the CDR3 is TGTGCCAGCAGCTTACCCACCCTCGCGGGGGCCAACGTCCTGACTTTC. As protein: CASSLPTLAGANVLTF.